Below, 25 T cell receptor beta chains from the same sample are listed, as sequenced in a study of vaccination and CD4 T cells after COVID-19. With the Oncomine TCR Beta short-read assay, DNA from cultured CD4+ T cells was sequenced. TCRdb re-called the PCR reads with MiXCR, one entry per CDR3 protein. The sample contains about 7,900 distinct CDR3 sequences, around 20% of which appear only once. These receptors lack a known antigen. Treatment noted: approximately 9-day PBMC culture with coronavirus spike peptide pools or control peptides (ViraFEST assay). The sample in question was CD4+ T cells from blood, cultured in vitro, obtained after SARS-CoV-2 vaccination. These receptors were obtained from a human donor who had recovered from COVID-19.

The genes are TRBV19 and TRBJ1-5; no definite D call. The CDR3 is 14 amino acids. Germline CDR1 is LNHDA and CDR2 is SQIVND (reference sequence). V was shortened by 4 bases and J by 0 bases, with 7 bases between the two germline ends. The CDR3 DNA reads TGTGCCAGTAGTAGGTCTTATAGCAATCAGCCCCAGCATTTT. The encoded protein is CASSRSYSNQPQHF.

This chain joins TRBV6-2 or TRBV6-3 and TRBJ1-5; the D is unclear. The CDR3 spans 16 residues. Trimming left V 2 bases short and J 1 base short, with 12 bases between. Per germline, CDR1 MNHEY and CDR2 SVGEGT. DNA of the CDR3: TGTGCCAGCAGTTACCACCGGACCGCGAGCAATCAGCCCCAGCATTTT. Translated, it gives CASSYHRTASNQPQHF.

This clonotype is judged medium-sized. The chain couples TRBV20-1 to TRBJ2-1; 11 nucleotides agree with TRBD2. Germline trimming cut 3 bases from V and 6 bases from J; bases unmatched to any gene: 7. CDR1 is DFQATT, CDR2 SNEGSKA, per germline (reference sequence). There are 15 residues in the CDR3. The CDR3 DNA reads as TGCAGTGCTAGTAGCGGGAGGGCCCTTCTCAATGAGCAGTTCTTC. It translates to CSASSGRALLNEQFF.

In its sample, this clonotype is medium-sized. This chain uses TRBV7-2 with TRBJ1-2, with D possibly TRBD1 on 5 matching bases. Deletions cut 2 bases from V and 4 bases from J, with 5 bases between. The CDR3 runs 12 residues. Germline V gene data show CDR1 as SGHTA and CDR2 as FQGNSA. The CDR3 region has the DNA TGTGCCAGCAGCTTACAGGGCTATGGCTACACCTTC. The encoded protein is CASSLQGYGYTF.

The chain links TRBV5-1 to TRBJ2-3; possibly TRBD1 for D (5 bases). In germline, CDR1 is SGHRS, CDR2 YFSETQ. The CDR3 extends over 15 amino acids. Deletions cut 0 bases from V and 0 bases from J, with 8 bases between. CDR3 bases: TGCGCCAGCAGCTTGGGCAGGGATAGCACAGATACGCAGTATTTT. Residues: CASSLGRDSTDTQYF.

By proportion, this clonotype is medium-sized. V usage is TRBV28 and J usage is TRBJ2-5; tentatively, D is TRBD1 or TRBD2 (5 bases each). V gave up 8 bases and J gave up 2 bases, with 15 bases separating them. Germline V gene lookup returns CDR1 MDHEN and CDR2 SYDVKM. The CDR3 consists of 14 residues. CDR3: CASPGRPSQETQYF. In DNA, the CDR3 is TGTGCCAGCCCGGGACGGCCTTCACAAGAGACCCAGTACTTC.

The chain carries TRBV28 and TRBJ1-3, with D possibly matching TRBD1 (5 bases). The CDR3 spans 16 residues. V was clipped by 1 base and J by 0 bases, with 10 bases between them. Germline V lookup: CDR1 MDHEN, CDR2 SYDVKM. Here the CDR3 DNA reads TGTGCCAGCAGTTTATTCGACAGCTACTCTGGAAACACCATATATTTT. Its protein product is CASSLFDSYSGNTIYF.

CDR3 nucleotide sequence: TGTGCCAGCAGTGACAGCCCGAACACTGAAGCTTTCTTT. This translates into CASSDSPNTEAFF. This chain links TRBV6-4 with TRBJ1-1; D gene uncertain. Germline-derived CDR1 and CDR2 are MRHNA and SNTAGT. The CDR3 has 13 residues. V lost 2 bases, J lost 1 base, and 5 bases lay in between.

This clonotype is labeled as large. This chain joins TRBV28 and TRBJ2-7; D perhaps matches TRBD1 (5 bases). This CDR3 is 17 amino acids long. Germline CDR1 MDHEN, CDR2 SYDVKM. V lost 8 bases, J lost 0 bases, and 23 bases lay in between. CDR3 nucleotides: TGTGCCAGCTGTATCGTAAGTGGGGCAGACTTCTCCTACGAGCAGTACTTC. The encoded protein is CASCIVSGADFSYEQYF.

V is TRBV20-1 and J is TRBJ2-4, with 7 bases lining up with TRBD1. Per the germline V gene, CDR1 is DFQATT and CDR2 is SNEGSKA (reference sequence). The CDR3 totals 13 residues. Trimming removed 4 bases from V and 7 bases from J; junction bases left unmatched: 7. The chain's CDR3 is CSAIDRVGNIQYF. The CDR3 DNA reads TGCAGTGCTATTGACAGGGTCGGGAACATTCAGTACTTC.

In its sample, this clonotype is medium-sized. The chain recombines TRBV6-1 with TRBJ2-1; D gene ambiguous. The CDR3 is 11 amino acids. Germline-derived CDR1 and CDR2 are MNHNS and SASEGT. The ends were cut back, 6 bases at V and 7 bases at J, with 7 bases in the middle. CDR3 amino acids: CASRVYNEQFF. CDR3 coding DNA: TGTGCCAGCAGGGTCTATAATGAGCAGTTCTTC.

This clonotype was seen a few times. This sequence joins TRBV18 and TRBJ2-5, with 10 bases aligning to TRBD2. This CDR3 comprises 14 residues. CDR1 is KGHSH and CDR2 is LQKENI in the germline V gene. V shed 1 base and J 5 bases; nucleotides not matched to a gene: 1. CDR3 nucleotide sequence: TGTGCCAGCTCACCACAGCGGGAGGGGGAGACCCAGTACTTC. This translates into CASSPQREGETQYF.

In its sample, this clonotype was seen a few times. The rearrangement links TRBV5-1 to TRBJ2-5, with D uncertain. V lost 4 bases, J lost 1 base, and 14 bases lay in between. Germline V lookup: CDR1 SGHRS, CDR2 YFSETQ. The CDR3 length is 15 residues. CDR3 coding DNA: TGCGCCAGCAGCGCGACCCTTACCGGCCAAGAGACCCAGTACTTC. Protein sequence: CASSATLTGQETQYF.

This clonotype was detected once. This chain joins TRBV2 and TRBJ1-5, with D uncertain. Per germline, CDR1 SNHLY and CDR2 FYNNEI. The V end lost 6 bases, the J end lost 6 bases, and 18 bases lay between the germline ends. The CDR3 runs to 15 residues. CDR3 DNA sequence: TGTGCCAGCAGATTAGAGGGCCTTGGTGGTCAGCCCCAGCATTTT. This gives the protein CASRLEGLGGQPQHF.

The chain recombines TRBV28 with TRBJ2-1; 7 nucleotides match TRBD1. In germline, CDR1 is MDHEN, CDR2 SYDVKM. The CDR3 totals 16 residues. V lost 1 base and J lost 2; bases outside the gene matches: 5. The DNA for the CDR3 is TGTGCCAGCAGTTTATTGGGACAGACCACCTACAATGAGCAGTTCTTC. Residues: CASSLLGQTTYNEQFF.

The chain joins TRBV28 to TRBJ1-1; weak D call: TRBD1 (6 bases). This CDR3 region has 15 residues. The V end was cut by 6 bases, the J end by 4 bases, with 18 bases between. Germline assignment: CDR1 MDHEN and CDR2 SYDVKM. This CDR3 is CASRPQGKFSTEAFF. CDR3 nucleotides: TGTGCCAGCAGACCACAGGGAAAATTTAGCACTGAAGCTTTCTTT. Filled out from reference TRBV28 and TRBJ1-1, the complete variable domain reads DVKVTQSSRYLVKRTGEKVFLECVQDMDHENMFWYRQDPGLGLRLIYFSYDVKMKEKGDIPEGYSVSREKKERFSLILESASTNQTSMYLCASRPQGKFSTEAFFGQGTRLTVV.

This clonotype turned up a few times. V gene TRBV6-5 combines with J gene TRBJ1-6, with unresolved D. Trimming removed 0 bases from V and 0 bases from J, with 12 bases in between. In germline, CDR1 is MNHEY, CDR2 SVGAGI. The CDR3 length is 18 residues. CDR3 sequence (DNA): TGTGCCAGCAGTTACTCCAGCCGGGCCAGCTCCTATAATTCACCCCTCCACTTT. Amino acid sequence: CASSYSSRASSYNSPLHF.

This chain uses TRBV7-2 with TRBJ1-3, with D uncertain. The germline CDR1 and CDR2 sequences are SGHTA and FQGNSA. The CDR3 extends over 14 amino acids. Trimming took off 1 base at V and 0 bases at J, with 4 bases between the two ends. DNA of the CDR3: TGTGCCAGCAGCTTAGGTTACTCTGGAAACACCATATATTTT. It specifies CASSLGYSGNTIYF.

The chain links TRBV29-1 to TRBJ1-6; TRBD1 agrees at 7 bases. The V and J ends lost 5 bases and 0 bases, in that order; junction bases with no gene match: 1. The CDR3 has 14 residues. Germline CDR1 and CDR2: SQVTM and ANQGSEA. Here the CDR3 reads CSVRDSSYNSPLHF. CDR3 bases: TGCAGCGTTCGGGACAGCTCCTATAATTCACCCCTCCACTTT.

In this sample, this clonotype is medium-sized (0.01 to 0.1%). The chain is built from TRBV20-1 and TRBJ1-5, with D unresolved. With 0 bases removed from V and 6 bases from J, the gap between germline ends came to 12 bases. The V gene's germline CDR1 is DFQATT and CDR2 SNEGSKA (reference sequence). CDR3 length: 14 amino acids. This CDR3 is CSARDPRSGQPQHF. The CDR3 nucleotides read TGCAGTGCTAGAGATCCGAGATCCGGTCAGCCCCAGCATTTT.

V and J are TRBV6-2 or TRBV6-3 and TRBJ2-7, with 12 bases aligning to TRBD2. The CDR3 contains 16 residues. The junction had 5 bases not matched to a gene; V was cut back by 2 bases and J by 3 bases. Germline assignment: CDR1 MNHEY and CDR2 SVGEGT. This chain's CDR3 is CASSYRLAGDLYEQYF. CDR3 DNA sequence: TGTGCCAGCAGTTACCGACTAGCGGGGGACCTCTACGAGCAGTACTTC.

This clonotype ranks as medium-sized. The chain recombines TRBV7-9 with TRBJ1-6; 9 positions match TRBD1. The V and J ends lost 5 bases and 9 bases, in that order; junction bases with no gene match: 14. This CDR3 is built from 17 residues. Germline V gene sequence: CDR1 SEHNR, CDR2 FQNEAQ (reference sequence). The CDR3 DNA follows: TGTGCCAGCAGCCCTCTCCCCGGGACAGGGAGATCTTCACCCCTCCACTTT. This gives the protein CASSPLPGTGRSSPLHF.

The CDR3 DNA reads as TGTGCCAGCAGCTTAGTCGTGGGGCTCACCGGGGAGCTGTTTTTT. It encodes CASSLVVGLTGELFF. The chain links TRBV7-2 to TRBJ2-2; D possibly corresponds to TRBD1 (5 bases). Per germline, CDR1 SGHTA and CDR2 FQGNSA. Between the trimmed V and J ends, which lost 1 base and 4 bases, there was a span of 10 bases. The CDR3 is 15 amino acids.

V usage is TRBV11-2 and J usage is TRBJ2-2; D possibly corresponds to TRBD2 (7 bases). Germline V gene data show CDR1 as SGHAT and CDR2 as FQNNGV. Trimming took off 6 bases at V and 7 bases at J, with 18 bases between the two ends. The CDR3 has 15 amino acids. The CDR3 nucleotides read TGTGCCAGCAGGACGGGGGGCTCAGGTAGCGGGGAGCTGTTTTTT. It encodes CASRTGGSGSGELFF.

This clonotype showed up just a few times. J is TRBJ2-5 and V is TRBV29-1; D may be TRBD1 or TRBD2 (6 bases each). The germline V gene has CDR1 SQVTM and CDR2 ANQGSEA. The CDR3 spans 12 residues. DNA of the CDR3: TGCAGTTGGAACAGGGAGGAAGAGACCCAGTACTTC. Its protein product is CSWNREEETQYF.